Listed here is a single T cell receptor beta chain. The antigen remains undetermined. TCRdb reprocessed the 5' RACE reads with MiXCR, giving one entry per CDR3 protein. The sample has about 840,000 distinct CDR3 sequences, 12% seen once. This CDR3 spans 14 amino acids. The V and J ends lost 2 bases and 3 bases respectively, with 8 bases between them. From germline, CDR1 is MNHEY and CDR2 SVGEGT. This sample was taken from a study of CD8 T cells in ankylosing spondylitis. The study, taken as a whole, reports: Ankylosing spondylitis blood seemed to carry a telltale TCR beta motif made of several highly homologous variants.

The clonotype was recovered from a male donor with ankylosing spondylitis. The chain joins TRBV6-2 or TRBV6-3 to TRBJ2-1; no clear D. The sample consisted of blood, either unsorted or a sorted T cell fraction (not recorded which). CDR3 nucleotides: TGTGCCAGCAGTTACGGCGGAGTCTACAATGAGCAGTTCTTC. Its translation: CASSYGGVYNEQFF.